This T cell receptor beta chain was profiled in a study of T cell responses to AZD1222 COVID-19 vaccine. Study conclusions and caveats: A reported finding is that nearly half of spike-specific TCRs target unmutated variant regions. In a largely white British group with more females than males, clonal diversity was possibly underestimated.

Data came from immunoSEQ multiplex PCR; TCRdb stores just in-frame clones and leaves some out. The table includes roughly 170,000 clones, approximately 94% detected once. The ends were cut back, 0 bases at V and 4 bases at J, with 24 bases in the middle. Looked up from germline, CDR1 is SGHNT and CDR2 is YENEEA. The CDR3 consists of 20 residues. Points on this clone: The target antigen is unknown.

The chain employs TRBV11-3 and TRBJ2-2, with D uncertain. The clonotype originates from an adult who received the AZD1222 COVID-19 vaccine. Specimen: peripheral blood, collected 28 days after the second AZD1222 dose. CDR3 region: CASSLEWAISESTVTGELFF. Here the CDR3 DNA reads TGTGCCAGCAGCTTAGAATGGGCAATATCAGAGTCGACGGTCACCGGGGAGCTGTTTTTT. Full variable domain (rest looked up from reference TRBV11-3 and TRBJ2-2): EAGVVQSPRYKIIEKKQPVAFWCNPISGHNTLYWYLQNLGQGPELLIRYENEEAVDDSQLPKDRFSAERLKGVDSTLKIQPAELGDSAVYLCASSLEWAISESTVTGELFFGEGSRLTVL.